The present T cell receptor beta chain was sequenced within a study of cytomegalovirus exposure and HLA in healthy donors. Study observations and caveats: The study put 160 or so TCR beta chains on its list as cytomegalovirus-associated.

The PCR had 60 Vbeta and 13 Jbeta primers. Produced via immunoSEQ multiplex PCR; TCRdb's table is partial and in-frame only. The sample comprises 100,000 to 120,000 clones, 78% of which are singletons, and approximately 1.3% rests with the top ten. The CDR3 is 19 residues long. Trimming pared 0 bases from V and 6 bases from J, leaving 23 bases between. Germline V gives CDR1 MNHNS, CDR2 SASEGT. As to this clone: Its antigen remains unknown.

Sequenced sample: PBMCs. The clonotype originates from a man aged 25 to 40 in good health and CMV-seronegative. This chain joins TRBV6-1 and TRBJ2-2, with TRBD1 as a possible D gene (5 bases). The CDR3 loop is CASSEASGRDFFGAGELFF. The CDR3 region has the DNA TGTGCCAGCAGTGAAGCTTCTGGCAGGGATTTTTTCGGTGCCGGGGAGCTGTTTTTT.